A single sample is the source of the 15 T cell receptor beta chains below, sequenced in a study of cytomegalovirus exposure and HLA in healthy donors. Method: immunoSEQ multiplex PCR; TCRdb's copy keeps in-frame clones and lacks some. The repertoire holds 100,000 to 150,000 clones, 80% to 90% seen once, with 1% to 1.4% in the top ten. Sequencing was done on a sample of PBMCs. The receptors shown here come from a woman between 18 and 29 years old in good health and CMV-seronegative.

This clone was counted between two and nine times. The chain is built from TRBV27 and TRBJ2-7, with 7 bases aligning to TRBD2. Trimming removed 2 bases from V and 7 bases from J; junction bases left unmatched: 2. Germline V gives CDR1 MNHEY, CDR2 SMNVEV (reference sequence). The CDR3 is 12 residues long. Here the CDR3 DNA reads TGTGCCAGCAGTTTACAGGGAGGGGAGCAGTACGTC. This translates into CASSLQGGEQYV.

The chain joins TRBV2 to TRBJ2-1; no definite D call. The CDR3 sequence is 13 residues long. The germline V gene has CDR1 SNHLY and CDR2 FYNNEI. V was pared by 1 base and J by 4 bases, with 5 bases between. The CDR3 DNA reads as TGTGCCAGCAGTGAAGACGGTTACAATGAGCAGTTCTTC. Translating gives CASSEDGYNEQFF.

The chain employs TRBV5-6 and TRBJ1-1; the match to TRBD1 covers 7 bases. The germline CDR1 and CDR2 sequences are SGHDT and YYEEEE. This CDR3 comprises 14 residues. The V segment lost 4 bases and the J segment 2 bases; nucleotides outside the gene matches: 5. In DNA, the CDR3 is TGTGCCAGCAGCACGGGACAGCCTAACACTGAAGCTTTCTTT. Its translation: CASSTGQPNTEAFF. Variable domain in full (rest from reference TRBV5-6 and TRBJ1-1): DAGVTQSPTHLIKTRGQQVTLRCSPKSGHDTVSWYQQALGQGPQFIFQYYEEEERQRGNFPDRFSGHQFPNYSSELNVNALLLGDSALYLCASSTGQPNTEAFFGQGTRLTVV.

The V call is TRBV5-4, the J call TRBJ2-7, with 11 bases matching TRBD2. The CDR3 runs 15 residues. V was clipped by 4 bases and J by 2 bases; unmatched bases: 5. Germline lookup yields CDR1 SGHNT and CDR2 YYREEE (reference sequence). The CDR3 bases are TGTGCCAGCAGCGTACAGGGACTAGCGGCCTACGAGCAGTACTTC. Translating it yields CASSVQGLAAYEQYF.

The gene calls are TRBV29-1 and TRBJ1-1; 7 bases fit TRBD1. Germline V gene data show CDR1 as SQVTM and CDR2 as ANQGSEA. V lost 7 bases to trimming and J lost 1 base; unmatched junction nucleotides: 9. There are 14 residues in the CDR3. DNA of the CDR3: TGCAGCGGCCGACAGGGATCGGAGAACACTGAAGCTTTCTTT. It encodes CSGRQGSENTEAFF.

In DNA form, the CDR3 reads TGCGCCAGCAGTGAGTCGTACTCGAACACTGAAGCTTTCTTT. It yields the protein CASSESYSNTEAFF. The chain is built from TRBV10-2 and TRBJ1-1; D call uncertain. The V end was cut by 0 bases, the J end by 1 base, with 6 bases between. Germline CDR1 is WSHSY and CDR2 is SAAADI. The CDR3 runs 14 residues.

V and J are TRBV7-2 and TRBJ1-5, with 11 nucleotides matching TRBD1. Looked up from germline, CDR1 is SGHTA and CDR2 is FQGNSA. V dropped 1 base and J dropped 4; count of bases not matched to a gene: 3. CDR3 length: 16 amino acids. The CDR3 is CASSLVGTGGNQPQHF. CDR3 DNA: TGTGCCAGCAGCTTAGTCGGGACAGGGGGAAATCAGCCCCAGCATTTT.

This chain uses TRBV13 with TRBJ2-1; 8 positions match TRBD2. Germline assignment: CDR1 PRHDT and CDR2 FYEKMQ (reference sequence). This CDR3 has 16 amino acids. V shed 8 bases and J 6 bases; nucleotides not matched to a gene: 15. DNA for the CDR3: TGTGCCAGCCACCTTCCGGGAGGGCCATGGGGCAATGAGCAGTTCTTC. Translated, it gives CASHLPGGPWGNEQFF.

This chain joins TRBV5-8 and TRBJ1-2; the match to TRBD1 covers 8 bases. Germline V lookup: CDR1 SGHTS, CDR2 YDEGEE. The V gene end was trimmed by 4 bases and the J gene end by 1 base; junction bases not matched to a gene: 15. The CDR3 consists of 18 residues. The CDR3 protein is CASSLLGDWTGNNYGYTF. CDR3 nucleotides: TGTGCCAGCAGCCTACTTGGGGATTGGACAGGGAATAACTATGGCTACACCTTC.

The chain joins TRBV6-5 to TRBJ2-5; possible D gene TRBD1, 6 bases. The germline V gene encodes CDR1 MNHEY and CDR2 SVGAGI. V was shortened by 0 bases and J by 4 bases, with 12 bases between the two germline ends. This CDR3 is built from 15 residues. In nucleotides, the CDR3 is TGTGCCAGCAGTTACTCGAACGCCAGGGGAGAGACCCAGTACTTC. This sequence encodes CASSYSNARGETQYF.

J is TRBJ2-5 and V is TRBV5-1; TRBD2 is a possible D gene (5 bases). Germline CDR1 reads SGHRS; CDR2 reads YFSETQ. The CDR3 sequence is 14 residues long. V lost 3 bases and J 4 bases, leaving 13 bases between the germline ends. CDR3 in DNA: TGCGCCAGCAGCTCAAGCGGCCTTCCAGAGACCCAGTACTTC. The encoded protein is CASSSSGLPETQYF.

V usage is TRBV7-7 and J usage is TRBJ2-3, with a weak D call TRBD2 (6 bases). Trimming cost V 2 bases and J 5 bases, with 14 bases left between them. The CDR3 spans 15 residues. Per the germline V gene, CDR1 is SSHAT and CDR2 is FNYEAQ (reference sequence). The CDR3 spells CASSLTAGRVDTQYF. The CDR3 DNA reads TGTGCCAGCAGCTTAACGGCGGGACGAGTAGATACGCAGTATTTT.

The CDR3 loop reads CASRKGTENSPLHF. The CDR3, as DNA: TGTGCCAGCAGGAAGGGGACTGAGAATTCACCCCTCCACTTT. V and J are TRBV2 and TRBJ1-6; perhaps TRBD1 as D (5 bases). This CDR3 is built from 14 residues. V shed 6 bases and J shed 7 bases, with 13 bases lying between them. Germline values: CDR1 SNHLY, CDR2 FYNNEI.

J is TRBJ1-1 and V is TRBV30; D remains ambiguous. V dropped 6 bases and J dropped 2 bases, with 13 bases sitting between them. Germline V CDR1 and CDR2: GTSNPN, SVGIG (reference sequence). The CDR3 spans 13 residues. The CDR3 loop reads CACQPAANTEAFF. The CDR3 DNA reads as TGTGCCTGCCAACCCGCGGCTAACACTGAAGCTTTCTTT. Based on the CDR3 plus reference TRBV30 and TRBJ1-1, the full variable domain is SQTIHQWPATLVQPVGSPLSLECTVEGTSNPNLYWYRQAAGRGLQLLFYSVGIGQISSEVPQNLSASRPQDRQFILSSKKLLLSDSGFYLCACQPAANTEAFFGQGTRLTVV.

The chain links TRBV6-6 to TRBJ1-5, with TRBD1 matching over 9 bases. This CDR3 comprises 16 residues. V gave up 7 bases and J gave up 2 bases; unmatched junction bases: 9. Germline-derived CDR1 and CDR2 are MNHNY and SVGAGI (reference sequence). The CDR3 nucleotides are TGTGCCAGCATCCCGGACAGGGGCAACCGCAATCAGCCCCAGCATTTT. Its translation: CASIPDRGNRNQPQHF.